These 32 T cell receptor beta chains came from one sample sequenced in a study of cytomegalovirus exposure and HLA in healthy donors. In the PCR, 60 Vbeta and 13 Jbeta primers were used. Assay used: immunoSEQ multiplex PCR; TCRdb lists only in-frame clones, some missing. The data contain more than 80,000 clones, roughly 61% of them singletons. Specimen: PBMCs. The receptors come from a woman in her thirties or forties in good health and CMV-seropositive.

V gene TRBV30 combines with J gene TRBJ1-5; D perhaps matches TRBD1 (6 bases). The CDR3 loop spans 16 amino acids. The ends were cut back, 3 bases at V and 0 bases at J, with 15 bases in the middle. Germline lookup yields CDR1 GTSNPN and CDR2 SVGIG (reference sequence). The CDR3 sequence is CAWSRGQIYSNQPQHF. In DNA form, the CDR3 reads TGTGCCTGGAGCCGAGGACAGATCTATAGCAATCAGCCCCAGCATTTT.

The chain has TRBV18 and TRBJ1-3, with TRBD1 matching over 7 bases. This CDR3 has 16 residues. CDR1 and CDR2 from the germline V gene are KGHSH and LQKENI. J gave up 0 bases and V 3 bases, and 5 bases lay outside the gene matches. The DNA for the CDR3 is TGTGCCAGCTCACCTTGGGACAGATCCTCTGGAAACACCATATATTTT. Translation: CASSPWDRSSGNTIYF.

As concerns this clone: Other DNA sequences of this sample code for an identical CDR3. The chain combines TRBV28 with TRBJ2-5; no clear D gene. The germline V gene encodes CDR1 MDHEN and CDR2 SYDVKM. CDR3 length equals 11 residues. The V end was cut by 5 bases, the J end by 5 bases, with 6 bases between. The CDR3 bases are TGTGCCAGCAGTCTGAGGGAGACCCAGTACTTC. Translating it yields CASSLRETQYF.

The count of this clone is one. The rearrangement uses TRBV4-2 and TRBJ2-3; D remains ambiguous. The length of the CDR3 is 14 residues. Germline V gene sequence: CDR1 LGHNA, CDR2 YNFKEQ. V lost 8 bases and J 5 bases, leaving 17 bases between the germline ends. The CDR3 DNA follows: TGTGCCAGCGCTCCCCCTGGGTCGGGAGATACGCAGTATTTT. This sequence encodes CASAPPGSGDTQYF.

The chain employs TRBV7-2 and TRBJ2-1; 10 nucleotides agree with TRBD2. Germline V CDR1 and CDR2: SGHTA, FQGNSA. This CDR3 has 14 residues. V lost 6 bases to trimming and J lost 5 bases; unmatched junction nucleotides: 4. CDR3 residues: CASSGGLADNEQFF. CDR3 sequence (DNA): TGTGCCAGCAGTGGAGGACTAGCGGACAATGAGCAGTTCTTC. The full variable domain, with the rest looked up from reference TRBV7-2 and TRBJ2-1, is GAGVSQSPSNKVTEKGKDVELRCDPISGHTALYWYRQSLGQGLEFLIYFQGNSAPDKSGLPSDRFSAERTGGSVSTLTIQRTQQEDSAVYLCASSGGLADNEQFFGPGTRLTVL.

The chain joins TRBV29-1 to TRBJ1-2, with 7 bases matching TRBD1. V lost 4 bases and J lost 0; bases outside the gene matches: 2. CDR1 and CDR2 (germline): SQVTM, ANQGSEA. The CDR3 covers 13 residues. The CDR3 reads CSVVGQANYGYTF. Written as DNA, the CDR3 is TGCAGCGTTGTAGGACAGGCTAACTATGGCTACACCTTC.

The rearrangement uses TRBV23-1 and TRBJ2-1; the D gene is possibly TRBD2 (6 bases). TRBV23-1 is an ORF, and what it does is uncertain. The CDR3 runs to 20 residues. The V and J ends lost 1 base and 0 bases respectively, with 22 bases between them. The CDR3 sequence is CASSQFTVSSVQSSYNEQFF. The CDR3 DNA sequence: TGCGCCAGCAGTCAATTCACCGTTTCTAGCGTCCAGAGCTCCTACAATGAGCAGTTCTTC.

The chain uses TRBV15 and TRBJ2-2, with unresolved D. V shed 8 bases and J shed 1 base, with 8 bases lying between them. Germline V CDR1 and CDR2: LNHNV, YYDKDF (reference sequence). The CDR3 spans 13 residues. DNA of the CDR3: TGTGCCACCTCCGGTCGGAACACCGGGGAGCTGTTTTTT. Amino acid sequence: CATSGRNTGELFF.

This clone was recorded a few times. The chain carries TRBV14 and TRBJ1-1, with 7 bases that match TRBD1. CDR1 and CDR2 (germline): SGHDN, FVKESK. V trimming: 6 bases; J trimming: 0 bases; junction bases outside the gene matches: 4. This CDR3 spans 14 amino acids. The chain's CDR3 is CASSRDSLNTEAFF. CDR3 bases: TGTGCCAGCAGTCGGGACAGCTTGAACACTGAAGCTTTCTTT.

This chain uses TRBV7-2 with TRBJ2-2, with unresolved D. This CDR3 has 16 residues. Per the germline V gene, CDR1 is SGHTA and CDR2 is FQGNSA. Between the trimmed V and J ends, which lost 6 bases and 0 bases, there was a span of 14 bases. The DNA of the CDR3 is TGTGCCAGCAGATCCCAGGCGCTTTCGAACACCGGGGAGCTGTTTTTT. Its protein product is CASRSQALSNTGELFF.

This clone is a singleton in its sample. This chain uses TRBV2 with TRBJ1-2; the match to TRBD1 covers 7 bases. Germline-derived CDR1 and CDR2 are SNHLY and FYNNEI. The CDR3 loop spans 14 amino acids. The V gene end was trimmed by 6 bases and the J gene end by 6 bases; junction bases not matched to a gene: 10. CDR3 amino acids: CASRRDSGSDGYTF. The CDR3 DNA is TGTGCCAGCAGGAGGGACAGCGGTTCGGATGGCTACACCTTC.

The genes are TRBV2 and TRBJ1-2; no clear D gene. The CDR3 length is 14 residues. CDR1 and CDR2 from the germline V gene are SNHLY and FYNNEI. V was cut by 6 bases and J by 0 bases, with 11 bases left in between. As DNA, the CDR3 is TGTGCCAGCAGCGTCAGATCCACTAACTATGGCTACACCTTC. Its translation: CASSVRSTNYGYTF.

J is TRBJ1-1 and V is TRBV10-3; D may be TRBD1 (6 bases). Germline assignment: CDR1 ENHRY and CDR2 SYGVKD. V lost 0 bases, J lost 1 base, and 12 bases lay in between. CDR3 length: 16 residues. The DNA of the CDR3 is TGTGCCATCAGTGAGTCCCCGGGACACAGGAACACTGAAGCTTTCTTT. This codes for CAISESPGHRNTEAFF.

The gene calls are TRBV9 and TRBJ2-5, with TRBD2 matching over 7 bases. V gave up 3 bases and J gave up 1 base; unmatched junction bases: 12. CDR3 size: 17 residues. The germline V gene encodes CDR1 SGDLS and CDR2 YYNGEE. In DNA form, the CDR3 reads TGTGCCAGCAGCGCCGGGACTAAACCCCAATCCCAAGAGACCCAGTACTTC. This gives the protein CASSAGTKPQSQETQYF.

This chain uses TRBV18 with TRBJ1-5, with a weak D call TRBD1 (6 bases). V lost 8 bases and J 4 bases, leaving 12 bases between the germline ends. The CDR3 totals 13 residues. The germline gives CDR1 KGHSH, CDR2 LQKENI. The CDR3 DNA reads as TGTGCCAGCGAGGACAGCCAGAATCAGCCCCAGCATTTT. Its translation: CASEDSQNQPQHF.

For the CDR3, the DNA is TGTGCCAGCAGCGCCTGGACAGGGGGCACTGAAGCTTTCTTT. Protein: CASSAWTGGTEAFF. The V gene is TRBV5-5, the J gene TRBJ1-1, with TRBD1 identical over 10 bases. The CDR3 runs to 14 residues. V lost 4 bases to trimming and J lost 4 bases; unmatched junction nucleotides: 4. The germline gives CDR1 SGHKS, CDR2 YYEKEE (reference sequence).

The chain carries TRBV28 and TRBJ1-5; D is uncertain. Looked up from germline, CDR1 is MDHEN and CDR2 is SYDVKM. V dropped 6 bases and J dropped 11 bases, with 14 bases sitting between them. The CDR3 has 12 amino acids. CDR3 residues: CASSADGLSQHF. The CDR3 region has the DNA TGTGCCAGCAGCGCAGATGGGCTATCCCAGCATTTT.

This clone has only one observation. The chain carries TRBV7-7 and TRBJ2-1, with D possibly being TRBD2 (5 bases). This CDR3 is built from 13 residues. In germline, CDR1 is SSHAT, CDR2 FNYEAQ (reference sequence). Deletions cut 4 bases from V and 6 bases from J, with 10 bases between. As DNA, the CDR3 is TGTGCCAGCAGCTCATCAGAGGGCAATGAGCAGTTCTTC. Translating it yields CASSSSEGNEQFF.

The gene calls are TRBV18 and TRBJ1-2, with D perhaps matching TRBD1 (5 bases). The CDR3 consists of 13 residues. The V end lost 2 bases, the J end lost 2 bases, and 6 bases lay between the germline ends. Germline V gives CDR1 KGHSH, CDR2 LQKENI. The CDR3 sequence: CASSPGQNYGYTF. The CDR3 DNA sequence: TGTGCCAGCTCACCAGGACAAAACTATGGCTACACCTTC.

The chain employs TRBV30 and TRBJ1-2; 9 nucleotides line up with TRBD1. The germline gives CDR1 GTSNPN, CDR2 SVGIG (reference sequence). This CDR3 is built from 15 residues. The V segment lost 4 bases and the J segment 3 bases; nucleotides outside the gene matches: 9. CDR3 in amino acids: CAWIPITGGDYGYTF. CDR3 DNA: TGTGCCTGGATCCCAATAACAGGGGGCGACTATGGCTACACCTTC.

This clone was recorded a few times. V usage is TRBV19 and J usage is TRBJ1-1; TRBD1 matches 8 bases. The CDR3 covers 15 residues. Germline CDR1 is LNHDA and CDR2 is SQIVND (reference sequence). V was pared by 5 bases and J by 0 bases, with 5 bases of the junction left unmatched. The CDR3 bases are TGTGCCAGTAGTCTCGGACAGGGTCTGAACACTGAAGCTTTCTTT. Translating it yields CASSLGQGLNTEAFF. The full variable domain, completed using reference TRBV19 and TRBJ1-1, is DGGITQSPKYLFRKEGQNVTLSCEQNLNHDAMYWYRQDPGQGLRLIYYSQIVNDFQKGDIAEGYSVSREKKESFPLTVTSAQKNPTAFYLCASSLGQGLNTEAFFGQGTRLTVV.

In this sample, this clone turned up a few times. V is TRBV19 and J is TRBJ1-1; D remains unclear. Germline CDR1 LNHDA, CDR2 SQIVND (reference sequence). V was trimmed by 5 bases and J by 8 bases, leaving 6 bases between them. The CDR3 contains 10 residues. The CDR3 region is CASSSGEAFF. The CDR3 DNA follows: TGTGCCAGTAGTTCCGGGGAAGCTTTCTTT. Full variable domain (missing parts from reference TRBV19 and TRBJ1-1): DGGITQSPKYLFRKEGQNVTLSCEQNLNHDAMYWYRQDPGQGLRLIYYSQIVNDFQKGDIAEGYSVSREKKESFPLTVTSAQKNPTAFYLCASSSGEAFFGQGTRLTVV.

This chain connects TRBV18 to TRBJ1-2, with 7 bases matching TRBD1. Germline loops: CDR1 KGHSH, CDR2 LQKENI. J was trimmed by 3 bases and V by 2 bases; bases with no gene match: 6. This CDR3 spans 15 amino acids. CDR3 in DNA: TGTGCCAGCTCACCAGACAGGGCCTCTGACTATGGCTACACCTTC. It yields the protein CASSPDRASDYGYTF.

This clone was detected only a few times. The chain uses TRBV27 and TRBJ2-3, with TRBD2 as a possible D gene (6 bases). Germline lookup yields CDR1 MNHEY and CDR2 SMNVEV (reference sequence). Deletions cut 0 bases from V and 2 bases from J, with 18 bases between. CDR3 size: 18 residues. This CDR3 reads CASSLSPLGGDYTDTQYF. The CDR3 DNA sequence: TGTGCCAGCAGTTTATCACCCCTCGGCGGGGATTACACAGATACGCAGTATTTT.

This clone appeared a few times. J is TRBJ1-2 and V is TRBV5-5, with a weak D call TRBD1 (5 bases). Trimming left V 2 bases short and J 0 bases short, with 11 bases between. Looked up from germline, CDR1 is SGHKS and CDR2 is YYEKEE (reference sequence). This CDR3 has 15 amino acids. The CDR3 sequence: CASSFGTTANYGYTF. CDR3 sequence (DNA): TGTGCCAGCAGCTTCGGGACTACGGCTAACTATGGCTACACCTTC. Supplemented by reference TRBV5-5 and TRBJ1-2, the full variable domain reads DAGVTQSPTHLIKTRGQQVTLRCSPISGHKSVSWYQQVLGQGPQFIFQYYEKEERGRGNFPDRFSARQFPNYSSELNVNALLLGDSALYLCASSFGTTANYGYTFGSGTRLTVV.

The J gene is TRBJ2-7, the V gene TRBV5-8; D possibly corresponds to TRBD1 (6 bases). Germline-derived CDR1 and CDR2 are SGHTS and YDEGEE. The CDR3 runs 12 residues. V dropped 3 bases and J dropped 6 bases, with 10 bases sitting between them. CDR3 DNA: TGTGCCAGCAGCTCTTGGGGGCGCGAGCAGTACTTC. Amino acids: CASSSWGREQYF.

The chain combines TRBV7-2 with TRBJ1-2; D is ambiguous. Germline lookup yields CDR1 SGHTA and CDR2 FQGNSA. V lost 1 base to trimming and J lost 7 bases, with 13 bases between them. The CDR3 has 14 amino acids. The chain's CDR3 is CASSLVRDTSGYTF. Written as DNA, the CDR3 is TGTGCCAGCAGCTTAGTGCGTGATACTAGTGGCTACACCTTC.

This clone was seen only a few times. The DNA of the CDR3 is TGTGCCAGCAGCGTAGGGGACAGCCGGGGGGAAAAACTGTTTTTT. This encodes CASSVGDSRGEKLFF. J is TRBJ1-4 and V is TRBV9; the match to TRBD1 covers 7 bases. V trimming: 0 bases; J trimming: 8 bases; junction bases outside the gene matches: 7. Germline V gene data show CDR1 as SGDLS and CDR2 as YYNGEE. The CDR3 covers 15 residues.

The chain uses TRBV7-2 and TRBJ2-7; a weak D match, TRBD2 (5 bases). This CDR3 region has 12 residues. V lost 0 bases and J 6 bases, leaving 6 bases between the germline ends. Germline V gene lookup returns CDR1 SGHTA and CDR2 FQGNSA. DNA for the CDR3: TGTGCCAGCAGCTTAGCGAGGGTCGAGCAGTACTTC. Translated, it gives CASSLARVEQYF.

This clone appeared a few times. The CDR3 is CASTNDRETEAFF. CDR3 nucleotides: TGTGCCAGCACCAATGACAGGGAAACTGAAGCTTTCTTT. The chain uses TRBV28 and TRBJ1-1, with 7 bases identical to TRBD1. This CDR3 is 13 amino acids long. Germline loops: CDR1 MDHEN, CDR2 SYDVKM. The V segment lost 7 bases and the J segment 5 bases; nucleotides outside the gene matches: 7.

The chain employs TRBV25-1 and TRBJ2-1; 15 bases align to TRBD2. Germline lookup yields CDR1 MGHDK and CDR2 SYGVNS. CDR3 length: 16 residues. V lost 4 bases, J lost 8 bases, and 6 bases stayed unmatched. CDR3: CASSAGTSGRLDEQFF. The CDR3 region has the DNA TGTGCCAGCAGTGCAGGGACTAGCGGGAGGTTGGATGAGCAGTTCTTC.

This clone showed up just a few times. The chain uses TRBV2 and TRBJ2-3; 9 nucleotides match TRBD2. V shed 7 bases and J 3 bases; nucleotides not matched to a gene: 17. The CDR3 sequence is 18 residues long. CDR1 and CDR2 (germline): SNHLY, FYNNEI. CDR3 sequence (DNA): TGTGCCAGCAATCCGACTAGCGGAGTTTATGATCATACAGATACGCAGTATTTT. This codes for CASNPTSGVYDHTDTQYF. The whole variable domain, remainder taken from reference TRBV2 and TRBJ2-3, is EPEVTQTPSHQVTQMGQEVILRCVPISNHLYFYWYRQILGQKVEFLVSFYNNEISEKSEIFDDQFSVERPDGSNFTLKIRSTKLEDSAMYFCASNPTSGVYDHTDTQYFGPGTRLTVL.